The present T cell receptor beta chain was sequenced within a study of cytomegalovirus exposure and HLA in healthy donors. Notes on the study in general: Later analysis suggested links between common viral pathogens and several top significant clusters.

The CDR3 has 12 residues. V dropped 5 bases and J dropped 3 bases, with 8 bases sitting between them. Germline V gene sequence: CDR1 SNHLY, CDR2 FYNNEI. It was with 60 Vbeta and 13 Jbeta primers that the PCR ran. In the study's own analysis: Later reanalysis found around 74 million unique TCR beta chains, 10 million to 14 million of them shared. Sequencing used immunoSEQ multiplex PCR; TCRdb keeps in-frame clones, though not all of them. That table furnishes V, J and clone size, whereas the DNA furnished D and trimming. The sample shows 70,000 or so clones, 82% of them seen only once. Details on this clone: The antigen is unknown.

Sequenced sample: PBMCs. The V gene is TRBV2, the J gene TRBJ2-7; D is ambiguous. This receptor was identified in a man aged 18 to 29 in good health and CMV-seronegative. CDR3 DNA sequence: TGTGCCAGCAGTTCCGGGTTCTACGAGCAGTACTTC. Residues: CASSSGFYEQYF.